This T cell receptor beta chain was captured in a study of tumor-infiltrating lymphocytes in primary liver carcinoma. Across the study: Tumor lesions were T1-T3 N0M0 and spanned roughly 4.2 to 11 cm.

cDNA specific to TCR beta was made from 500 ng of total RNA, with a constant-region primer employed for priming. Slightly modified ARM-PCR, run as three nested multiplex PCR rounds, produced the TCR beta libraries. TRBV1-TRBV30 forward primers paired with a C-beta reverse primer were used in the first two PCR rounds, which ran about 11 cycles each. TCRdb re-called the multiplex PCR reads with MiXCR, one entry per CDR3 protein. The sample lists fewer than 200,000 distinct CDR3 sequences, 85% seen once, with 15% to 20% in the top ten. From germline, CDR1 is SGDLS and CDR2 YYNGEE. V lost 3 bases, J lost 0 bases, and 12 bases lay in between. The CDR3 is made up of 15 amino acids. The source material, roughly 18-30 mg of unsorted bulk tissue, was used to co-extract RNA and DNA.

The V call is TRBV9, the J call TRBJ1-1; the D is unclear. This receptor was obtained from a man aged 35 to 55 with primary liver carcinoma and hepatitis B virus infection. Sequenced input: tumor tissue from primary liver carcinoma. Here the CDR3 reads CASSAWDYLNTEAFF. The CDR3 DNA sequence: TGTGCCAGCAGCGCCTGGGATTACCTGAACACTGAAGCTTTCTTT.